The rows below give T cell receptor beta chains drawn from one sample of a study of metastatic and nonmetastatic thyroid tumors. TCRdb recomputed clones from the PCR reads via MiXCR. The sample includes more than 65,000 clones, approximately 14% of them seen just once. Sequencing was carried out using blood. These receptor sequences come from a male donor with papillary thyroid cancer or a benign thyroid nodule (not recorded which). Some clones in this sample may be carry-over from other donors' samples. Both conserved end residues are part of each CDR3. Each record gives: J gene, D gene, V gene, clone size, CDR3 protein, CDR3 DNA. A D gene is named only where the DNA matches it firmly. Not every row has a clone size; where given, it reads once, few, many or a size class.

TRBJ1-2 - TRBV18 many CASSPRPRDLRGYTF TGTGCCAGCTCACCAAGACCAAGGGACCTGAGGGGCTACACCTTC
TRBJ1-6 - TRBV27 many CASSTPPGSGNSPLHF TGTGCCAGCAGTACCCCACCAGGGAGCGGGAATTCACCCCTCCACTTT
TRBJ2-2 - TRBV20-1 many CSTLSGTGELFF TGCAGTACTTTGTCCGGCACCGGGGAGCTGTTTTTT
TRBJ2-1 - TRBV4-3 - CASIHLGREPEHFF TGCGCCAGCATCCACCTAGGGCGGGAACCCGAGCATTTCTTC
TRBJ2-1 TRBD1 TRBV7-2 many CASSLSPDRESYNEQFF TGTGCCAGCAGCTTATCCCCGGACAGGGAGTCCTACAATGAGCAGTTCTTC
TRBJ1-2 - TRBV5-5 - CQQLRGAEHDYGYTF TGCCAGCAGCTCCGTGGGGCAGAGCACGACTATGGCTACACCTTC
TRBJ1-2 - TRBV7-8 many CASSLGGQDHYGYTF TGTGCCAGCAGCTTAGGAGGGCAGGACCACTATGGCTACACCTTC
TRBJ2-1 TRBD2 TRBV11-2 many CASSSERSGSNEQFF TGTGCCAGCAGTTCAGAGAGAAGCGGGAGTAATGAGCAGTTCTTC
TRBJ1-2 - TRBV20-1 many CSARGSRDDANYGYTF TGCAGTGCGAGGGGCAGCAGGGATGACGCTAACTATGGCTACACCTTC
TRBJ1-4 TRBD1 TRBV20-1 many CSAAGQGLEKLFF TGCAGTGCTGCGGGACAGGGGCTGGAAAAACTGTTTTTT
TRBJ2-1 - TRBV28 many CASSTPGTEGYNEQFF TGTGCCAGCAGTACCCCCGGGACTGAGGGCTACAATGAGCAGTTCTTC
TRBJ2-5 - TRBV4-3 many CASSQGWSQETQYF TGCGCCAGCAGCCAAGGTTGGAGCCAAGAGACCCAGTACTTC
TRBJ2-3 TRBD1 TRBV6-1 many CASSEATGGADTQYF TGTGCCAGCAGTGAAGCGACAGGGGGCGCAGATACGCAGTATTTT
TRBJ2-2 - TRBV4-1 many CASSPSTGSVTGELFF TGCGCCAGCAGCCCGTCCACCGGGAGCGTCACCGGGGAGCTGTTTTTT
TRBJ2-3 TRBD2 TRBV3-1 - CASSPSAVSGTSTDTQYF TGTGCCAGCAGCCCATCAGCAGTTAGCGGGACTAGCACAGATACGCAGTATTTT
TRBJ1-1 - TRBV12-3/TRBV12-4 many CASISLGTEAFF TGTGCCAGCATCTCTCTGGGGACTGAAGCTTTCTTT
TRBJ1-2 - TRBV14 once CASSQYGSAVISGYTF TGTGCCAGCAGCCAATATGGGAGCGCGGTAATCTCTGGCTACACCTTC
TRBJ2-1 TRBD2 TRBV20-1 - CSALRLAGGPNEQFF TGCAGTGCTCTCCGACTAGCGGGAGGGCCAAATGAGCAGTTCTTC
TRBJ2-2 - TRBV9 many CASSPRIAVNTGELFF TGTGCCAGCAGCCCCCGGATAGCGGTTAACACCGGGGAGCTGTTTTTT
TRBJ2-3 - TRBV20-1 many CSARVPGIGRADTQYF TGCAGTGCTAGAGTACCGGGGATCGGTAGAGCAGATACGCAGTATTTT
TRBJ2-1 TRBD2 TRBV20-1 - CSARPAGGVNEQFF TGCAGTGCTAGGCCAGCGGGAGGGGTAAATGAGCAGTTCTTC
TRBJ2-3 - TRBV7-8 many CASSGPNAGAISDTQYF TGTGCCAGCAGCGGGCCCAATGCCGGGGCCATTAGCGATACGCAGTATTTT
TRBJ1-1 TRBD1 TRBV6-1 few CASSGGQLAMYTEAFF TGTGCCAGCAGTGGGGGACAGTTGGCGATGTACACTGAAGCTTTCTTT
TRBJ2-7 - TRBV28 - CASSLSGESYEQYF TGTGCCAGCAGTTTATCCGGGGAGTCCTACGAGCAGTACTTC
TRBJ2-7 - TRBV5-1 - CASSLVAGQHYEQYF TGCGCCAGCAGCTTGGTGGCAGGACAACACTACGAGCAGTACTTC
TRBJ2-1 - TRBV5-1 many CASSPMAGKGNEQFF TGCGCCAGCAGCCCCATGGCGGGAAAGGGCAATGAGCAGTTCTTC
TRBJ1-6 - TRBV6-1 many CASGYGDNSPLHF TGTGCCAGCGGGTACGGGGATAATTCACCCCTCCACTTT
TRBJ2-6 - TRBV7-3 many CASSLIPSGANVLTF TGTGCCAGCAGCTTAATACCCTCTGGGGCCAACGTCCTGACTTTC